This TCR beta chain was identified during a study of early T cells in non-severe SARS-CoV-2 infection. This clonotype was counted at least ten times. Per the germline V gene, CDR1 is MDHEN and CDR2 is SYDVKM. V was cut by 6 bases and J by 0 bases, with 9 bases left in between. The CDR3 spans 14 residues. Each CDR3 protein is one row after TCRdb ran MiXCR on the 5' RACE reads. The sample yields 90,000 to 100,000 distinct CDR3 sequences, less than 15% seen once. The specimen was whole blood. The chain combines TRBV28 with TRBJ1-5; D is unclear. The receptor was isolated from an adult who was a healthcare worker with PCR-confirmed SARS-CoV-2 infection or an uninfected control (not recorded which). The CDR3 here is CASSEPYSNQPQHF. The CDR3 nucleotides read TGTGCCAGCAGCGAGCCTTATAGCAATCAGCCCCAGCATTTT.